The source of this T cell receptor (beta chain) is a study of T-cell memory formation after mild COVID-19. Broader study findings: Whether second-wave clones peaking at day 37 were SARS-CoV-2 specific went unconfirmed.

This clonotype was found many times. Antigen unknown. CDR3 length: 17 amino acids. The V gene's germline CDR1 is SEHNR and CDR2 FQNEAQ (reference sequence). The trim removed 3 bases at V and 6 bases at J, leaving 15 bases unmatched. A 5'RACE reaction primed in the constant segment made cDNA libraries of TCR alpha and TCR beta, and these carried sample barcodes and UMIs. TCRdb processed the 5' RACE reads anew with MiXCR; each CDR3 protein has one entry. This table has 400,000 to 500,000 distinct CDR3 sequences, approximately 20% appearing once. This sequence originates from an adult woman who had mild COVID-19 (a few samples of this study predate the infection). Cell type and time point are not known. The chain has TRBV7-9 and TRBJ2-5, with 8 bases fitting TRBD1. The sample was PBMCs or a T cell subset sorted from them (not recorded which). The CDR3 sequence: CASSLSGTGGLVKTQYF. The DNA for the CDR3 is TGTGCCAGCAGCTTGTCCGGGACAGGAGGACTCGTGAAGACCCAGTACTTC.